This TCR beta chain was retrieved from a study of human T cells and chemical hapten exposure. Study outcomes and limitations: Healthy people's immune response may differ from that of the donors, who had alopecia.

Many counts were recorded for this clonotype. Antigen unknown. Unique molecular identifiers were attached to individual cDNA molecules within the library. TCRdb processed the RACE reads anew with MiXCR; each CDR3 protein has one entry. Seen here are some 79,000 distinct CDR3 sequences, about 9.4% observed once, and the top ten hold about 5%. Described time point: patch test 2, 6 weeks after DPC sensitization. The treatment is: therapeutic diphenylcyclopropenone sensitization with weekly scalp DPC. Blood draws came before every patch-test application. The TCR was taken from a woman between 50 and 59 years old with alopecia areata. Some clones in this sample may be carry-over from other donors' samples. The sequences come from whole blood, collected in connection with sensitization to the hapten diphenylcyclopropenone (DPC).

This CDR3 is CASSSKTLTGVNTGELFF. The CDR3 DNA sequence: TGCGCCAGCAGCTCAAAAACGCTGACAGGGGTGAACACCGGGGAGCTGTTTTTT. The chain combines TRBV5-1 with TRBJ2-2, with 8 bases identical to TRBD1. There are 18 residues in the CDR3. Looked up from germline, CDR1 is SGHRS and CDR2 is YFSETQ. The V gene end was trimmed by 3 bases and the J gene end by 1 base; junction bases not matched to a gene: 11.